This entry lists 24 T cell receptor beta chains sequenced from one sample in a study of shared clonotypes between healthy human individuals. Assay: immunoSEQ multiplex PCR; the TCRdb copy retains only in-frame clones and omits some. The data show 700,000 or so clones, about two thirds seen once. Sequencing was performed on memory CD4+ T cells sorted from blood. The subset is: CD45RA-negative fraction. The receptors were gathered from a woman aged 30 to 39 in good health.

This clone was seen only a few times. This sequence joins TRBV6-1 and TRBJ1-4; 7 nucleotides match TRBD1. Trimming cost V 2 bases and J 3 bases; bases outside gene matches: 3. The CDR3 sequence is 15 residues long. Germline values: CDR1 MNHNS, CDR2 SASEGT. CDR3: CASSETGTANEKLFF. The CDR3 DNA reads TGTGCCAGCAGTGAAACCGGGACAGCTAATGAAAAACTGTTTTTT.

This chain links TRBV28 with TRBJ2-5; D uncertain. Looked up from germline, CDR1 is MDHEN and CDR2 is SYDVKM. The CDR3 loop spans 15 amino acids. Deletions cut 6 bases from V and 5 bases from J, with 19 bases between. The CDR3 loop reads CASSSILPGRETQYF. Here the CDR3 DNA reads TGTGCCAGCAGCTCTATATTGCCGGGTAGGGAGACCCAGTACTTC.

This chain uses TRBV7-2 with TRBJ1-2; D is perhaps TRBD1 (5 bases). The CDR3 length is 14 residues. Trimming removed 3 bases from V and 7 bases from J, with 15 bases in between. Germline V CDR1 and CDR2: SGHTA, FQGNSA. CDR3 nucleotides: TGTGCCAGCAGCTTCGGGGGATCGAACGGTGGCTACACCTTC. Amino acid sequence: CASSFGGSNGGYTF.

The rearrangement uses TRBV19 and TRBJ1-5, with 7 bases that match TRBD1. Losses at the gene ends were 4 bases for V and 5 bases for J; bases not matched to a gene: 2. From germline, CDR1 is LNHDA and CDR2 SQIVND (reference sequence). The CDR3 consists of 13 residues. The CDR3 loop is CASSRQGDQPQHF. The CDR3 DNA sequence: TGTGCCAGTAGTAGACAGGGCGATCAGCCCCAGCATTTT.

This chain connects TRBV6-5 to TRBJ1-2; the D is unclear. The CDR3 is 14 residues long. The germline V gene has CDR1 MNHEY and CDR2 SVGAGI. The V gene lost 6 bases and the J gene lost 9 bases, with 20 bases spanning the gap. DNA of the CDR3: TGTGCCAGCAGAGGGAAAGGTGGTTTAGATCGCTACACCTTC. Translation: CASRGKGGLDRYTF.

This clone came up a few times. This sequence joins TRBV7-2 and TRBJ2-1; tentatively, D is TRBD2 (5 bases). The germline CDR1 and CDR2 sequences are SGHTA and FQGNSA. Trimming cost V 5 bases and J 2 bases, with 13 bases left between them. CDR3 length equals 15 residues. CDR3 loop: CASSPSERAYNEQFF. CDR3 nucleotides: TGTGCCAGCAGCCCGAGCGAGAGGGCCTACAATGAGCAGTTCTTC.

The chain recombines TRBV18 with TRBJ1-4; no firm D call. The V gene's germline CDR1 is KGHSH and CDR2 LQKENI. The CDR3 loop spans 14 amino acids. Trimming shortened V by 3 bases and J by 7 bases, and 12 bases separated the two germline ends. CDR3 DNA: TGTGCCAGCTCACCCTCGGCGGAGCCTGAAAAACTGTTTTTT. Residues: CASSPSAEPEKLFF.

In its sample, this clone was seen a few times. The rearrangement uses TRBV11-2 and TRBJ2-7; D may be TRBD2 (5 bases). The CDR3 runs 14 residues. The V gene's germline CDR1 is SGHAT and CDR2 FQNNGV. V was pared by 7 bases and J by 0 bases, with 13 bases between. The CDR3 bases are TGTGCCAGCACCGAGCGGACCTCCTCCTACGAGCAGTACTTC. Its protein product is CASTERTSSYEQYF.

This rearrangement joins TRBV9 to TRBJ1-4; D may be TRBD1 (5 bases). The germline gives CDR1 SGDLS, CDR2 YYNGEE. The CDR3 covers 15 residues. Trimming removed 0 bases at V and 7 bases at J, with 13 bases between. The CDR3, as DNA: TGTGCCAGCAGCGTAGTGGGGGGAGAGGGTGAAAAACTGTTTTTT. Translating it yields CASSVVGGEGEKLFF. Based on the CDR3 plus reference TRBV9 and TRBJ1-4, the full variable domain is DSGVTQTPKHLITATGQRVTLRCSPRSGDLSVYWYQQSLDQGLQFLIQYYNGEERAKGNILERFSAQQFPDLHSELNLSSLELGDSALYFCASSVVGGEGEKLFFGSGTQLSVL.

Only a few counts were recorded for this clone. The chain joins TRBV28 to TRBJ2-5; the D gene could be TRBD1 or TRBD2 (6 bases each). V lost 10 bases, J lost 5 bases, and 17 bases lay in between. The CDR3 has 13 amino acids. Per germline, CDR1 MDHEN and CDR2 SYDVKM. This CDR3 reads CATLGGGRETQYF. The CDR3 DNA reads as TGTGCCACCCTAGGAGGGGGGAGGGAGACCCAGTACTTC. The full variable domain, with the rest looked up from reference TRBV28 and TRBJ2-5, is DVKVTQSSRYLVKRTGEKVFLECVQDMDHENMFWYRQDPGLGLRLIYFSYDVKMKEKGDIPEGYSVSREKKERFSLILESASTNQTSMYLCATLGGGRETQYFGPGTRLLVL.

The chain links TRBV5-6 to TRBJ2-7; D is unclear. This CDR3 has 15 residues. CDR1 is SGHDT and CDR2 is YYEEEE in the germline V gene. V was clipped by 4 bases and J by 3 bases, with 17 bases between them. In DNA, the CDR3 is TGTGCCAGCAGCCACCGGACCCGTTTAAGCTACGAGCAGTACTTC. Encoded protein: CASSHRTRLSYEQYF.

This clone came up a few times. This chain links TRBV7-9 with TRBJ2-1; TRBD2 aligns across 9 bases. CDR3 length equals 15 residues. Germline V gene data show CDR1 as SEHNR and CDR2 as FQNEAQ (reference sequence). The J segment lost 8 bases and the V segment lost 3 bases, leaving 8 bases of the junction unmatched. DNA for the CDR3: TGTGCCAGCAGCTTCCGTAGCGGGAGTAGGTATGAGCAGTTCTTC. Amino acid sequence: CASSFRSGSRYEQFF.

This clone appeared a single time. The sample holds other DNA sequences that translate to the same CDR3. V usage is TRBV7-8 and J usage is TRBJ2-1; 13 bases map to TRBD2. Trimming at V came to 3 bases and at J to 4 bases, leaving 3 bases not matched to a gene. Germline CDR1 reads SGHVS; CDR2 reads FQNEAQ. There are 16 residues in the CDR3. This chain's CDR3 is CASSFSGLAGYNEQFF. For the CDR3, the DNA is TGTGCCAGCAGCTTCTCGGGACTAGCGGGGTACAATGAGCAGTTCTTC.

Concerning this clone: One base away lies a much larger clone, so this may be a sequencing read error. V gene TRBV6-1 combines with J gene TRBJ2-5; D possibly corresponds to TRBD1 (5 bases). This CDR3 region has 12 residues. V lost 2 bases and J 4 bases, leaving 5 bases between the germline ends. The germline V gene encodes CDR1 MNHNS and CDR2 SASEGT. The CDR3, as DNA: TGTGCCAGCAGTGAAAGGGGAGAGACCCAGTACTTC. As protein: CASSERGETQYF.

V gene TRBV28 combines with J gene TRBJ2-6; 7 bases are a match to TRBD1. The CDR3 totals 17 residues. J lost 0 bases, V lost 5 bases, and 7 bases had no gene match. Germline assignment: CDR1 MDHEN and CDR2 SYDVKM. CDR3 nucleotides: TGTGCCAGCAGTCGGCCGGGACAGAGCTCTGGGGCCAACGTCCTGACTTTC. This gives the protein CASSRPGQSSGANVLTF.

This clone appeared once. The CDR3 DNA reads TGTGCCAGCTCCGACTCAGTGGGAGAGACCCAGTACTTC. This codes for CASSDSVGETQYF. V and J are TRBV7-2 and TRBJ2-5; D not resolved. The CDR3 totals 13 residues. Germline assignment: CDR1 SGHTA and CDR2 FQGNSA. Deletions cut 8 bases from V and 4 bases from J, with 14 bases between. Together with reference TRBV7-2 and TRBJ2-5, the CDR3 gives the full variable domain: GAGVSQSPSNKVTEKGKDVELRCDPISGHTALYWYRQSLGQGLEFLIYFQGNSAPDKSGLPSDRFSAERTGGSVSTLTIQRTQQEDSAVYLCASSDSVGETQYFGPGTRLLVL.

The V call is TRBV11-2, the J call TRBJ2-4, with D tentatively TRBD1 or TRBD2 (5 bases each). Germline-derived CDR1 and CDR2 are SGHAT and FQNNGV. V was cut by 6 bases and J by 9 bases, with 21 bases left in between. The CDR3 runs to 15 residues. The CDR3 DNA sequence: TGTGCCAGCAGTCACGACAGAGGGGCGAAAGTCATTCAGTACTTC. Translated: CASSHDRGAKVIQYF. Full variable domain (outside the CDR3, taken from reference TRBV11-2 and TRBJ2-4): EAGVAQSPRYKIIEKRQSVAFWCNPISGHATLYWYQQILGQGPKLLIQFQNNGVVDDSQLPKDRFSAERLKGVDSTLKIQPAKLEDSAVYLCASSHDRGAKVIQYFGAGTRLSVL.

The rearrangement links TRBV28 to TRBJ2-1; D may be TRBD1 (6 bases). The V end was cut by 3 bases, the J end by 13 bases, with 16 bases between. Germline CDR1 is MDHEN and CDR2 is SYDVKM. The CDR3 length is 13 residues. This CDR3 is CASSFSGRDTQFF. The DNA of the CDR3 is TGTGCCAGCAGTTTTTCGGGTCGGGACACCCAGTTCTTC.

This clone was observed a single time. The chain is built from TRBV2 and TRBJ2-5; 9 nucleotides align to TRBD1. V was pared by 10 bases and J by 4 bases, with 10 bases of the junction left unmatched. Germline CDR1 is SNHLY and CDR2 is FYNNEI. The CDR3 is 14 amino acids. The CDR3 nucleotides read TGTGCCACCAGCCCCCGGACAGGGGTAGAGACCCAGTACTTC. Its translation: CATSPRTGVETQYF.

The rearrangement joins TRBV4-2 to TRBJ2-7; 9 positions match TRBD1. CDR3 size: 16 residues. V trimming: 3 bases; J trimming: 2 bases; junction bases outside the gene matches: 8. The germline gives CDR1 LGHNA, CDR2 YNFKEQ. For the CDR3, the DNA is TGTGCCAGCAGCCACCTATCCGGGACAGGGCCCTACGAGCAGTACTTC. It is translated as CASSHLSGTGPYEQYF.

V is TRBV28 and J is TRBJ2-5, with D maybe TRBD1 (5 bases). Trimming shortened V by 1 base and J by 7 bases, and 13 bases separated the two germline ends. CDR1 is MDHEN, CDR2 SYDVKM, per germline. The CDR3 sequence is 14 residues long. CDR3 loop: CASSLYQGIATQYF. Written as DNA, the CDR3 is TGTGCCAGCAGTTTATACCAGGGAATAGCGACCCAGTACTTC.

This clone was seen only once. V is TRBV5-1 and J is TRBJ2-7; 8 bases map to TRBD1. The CDR3 covers 15 residues. Germline trimming cut 2 bases from V and 5 bases from J; bases unmatched to any gene: 9. Germline assignment: CDR1 SGHRS and CDR2 YFSETQ. The CDR3 here is CASSFQGQEVNEQYF. The CDR3 DNA is TGCGCCAGCAGCTTCCAGGGACAGGAGGTCAACGAGCAGTACTTC. Combining the CDR3 with reference TRBV5-1 and TRBJ2-7 gives the whole variable domain KAGVTQTPRYLIKTRGQQVTLSCSPISGHRSVSWYQQTPGQGLQFLFEYFSETQRNKGNFPGRFSGRQFSNSRSEMNVSTLELGDSALYLCASSFQGQEVNEQYFGPGTRLTVT.

This sequence joins TRBV25-1 and TRBJ2-1, with 8 bases fitting TRBD2. The CDR3 loop spans 12 amino acids. With V trimmed by 5 bases and J by 8 bases, 2 bases remained unmatched. Germline CDR1 MGHDK, CDR2 SYGVNS. CDR3 DNA sequence: TGTGCCAGCAGTAGGACTAGCCATGAGCAGTTCTTC. Translation: CASSRTSHEQFF.

This clone has just a few counts. The same CDR3 is also encoded by other DNA sequences in this sample. This sequence joins TRBV11-2 and TRBJ1-2; TRBD1 aligns across 7 bases. The junction had 2 bases not matched to a gene; V was cut back by 5 bases and J by 2 bases. The CDR3 has 13 residues. Looked up from germline, CDR1 is SGHAT and CDR2 is FQNNGV. As DNA, the CDR3 is TGTGCCAGCAGCAGGGGACAGAACTATGGCTACACCTTC. Encoded protein: CASSRGQNYGYTF.